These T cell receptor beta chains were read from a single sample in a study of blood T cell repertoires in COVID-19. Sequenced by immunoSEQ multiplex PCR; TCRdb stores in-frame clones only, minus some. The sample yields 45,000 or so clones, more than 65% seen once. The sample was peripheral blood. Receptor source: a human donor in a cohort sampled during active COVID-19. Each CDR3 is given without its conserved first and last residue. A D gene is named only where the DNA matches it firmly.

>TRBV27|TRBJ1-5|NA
ASSTGWSNQPQH
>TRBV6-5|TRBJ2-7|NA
ASSYGRAYEQY
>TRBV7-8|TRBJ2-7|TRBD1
ASSLQGARGEQY
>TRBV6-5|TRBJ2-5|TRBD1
ASSRQGMETQY
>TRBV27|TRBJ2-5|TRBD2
ASSSGLAGAVTQY
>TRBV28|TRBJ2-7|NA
ASSLLLYEQY
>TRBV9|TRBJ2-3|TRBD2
ASSGSGGSTDTQY
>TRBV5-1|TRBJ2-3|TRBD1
ASSLDGQGTTDTQY
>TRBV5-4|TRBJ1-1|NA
ASSPNSGQNTEAF
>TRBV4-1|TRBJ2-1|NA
ASSPGGLAYNEQF
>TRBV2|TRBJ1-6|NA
ASSVYSNSPLH
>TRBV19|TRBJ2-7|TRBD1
ASSTRTGGYYEQY
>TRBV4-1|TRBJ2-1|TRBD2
ASSRGLAGVSYEQF
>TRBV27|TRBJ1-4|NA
ASRPGLPREKLF
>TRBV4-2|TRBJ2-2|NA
ASSQARDYTGELF
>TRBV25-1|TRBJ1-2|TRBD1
ASRGGSTDIGYT
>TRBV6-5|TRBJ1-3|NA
ASSYSLGHSGNTIY
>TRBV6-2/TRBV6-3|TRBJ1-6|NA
ASSSRGENSPLH
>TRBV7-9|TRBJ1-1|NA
ASSLFSGEHTEAF
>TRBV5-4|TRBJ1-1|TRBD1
ASSLSRGESEAF